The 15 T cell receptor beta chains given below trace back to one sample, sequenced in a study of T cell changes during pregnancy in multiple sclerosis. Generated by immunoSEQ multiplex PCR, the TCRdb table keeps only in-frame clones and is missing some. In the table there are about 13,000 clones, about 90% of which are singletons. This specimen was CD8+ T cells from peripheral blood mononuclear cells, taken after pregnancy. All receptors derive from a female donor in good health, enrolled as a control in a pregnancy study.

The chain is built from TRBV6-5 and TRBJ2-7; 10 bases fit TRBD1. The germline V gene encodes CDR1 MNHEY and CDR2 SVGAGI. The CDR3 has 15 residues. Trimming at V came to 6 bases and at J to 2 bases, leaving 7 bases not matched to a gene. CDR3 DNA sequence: TGTGCCAGCAGCGACCCGGGACAGGGGACCTACGAGCAGTACTTC. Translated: CASSDPGQGTYEQYF.

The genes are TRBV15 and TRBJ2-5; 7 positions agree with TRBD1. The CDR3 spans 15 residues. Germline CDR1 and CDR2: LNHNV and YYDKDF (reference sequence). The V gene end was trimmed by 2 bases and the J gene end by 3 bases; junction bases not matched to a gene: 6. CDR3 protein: CATSRSRTGKETQYF. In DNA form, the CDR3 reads TGTGCCACCAGCAGATCCCGGACAGGAAAAGAGACCCAGTACTTC.

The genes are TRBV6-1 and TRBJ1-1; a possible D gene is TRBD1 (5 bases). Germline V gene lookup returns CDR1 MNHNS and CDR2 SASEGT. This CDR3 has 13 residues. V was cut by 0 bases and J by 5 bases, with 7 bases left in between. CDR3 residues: CASSEAQGTEAFF. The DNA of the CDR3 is TGTGCCAGCAGTGAAGCTCAGGGAACTGAAGCTTTCTTT.

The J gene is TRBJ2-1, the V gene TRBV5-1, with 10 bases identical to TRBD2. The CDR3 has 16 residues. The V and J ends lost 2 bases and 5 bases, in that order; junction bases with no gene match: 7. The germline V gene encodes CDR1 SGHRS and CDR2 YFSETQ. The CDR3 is CASSFKGTSVNNEQFF. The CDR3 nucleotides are TGCGCCAGCAGCTTCAAGGGGACTAGCGTAAACAATGAGCAGTTCTTC.

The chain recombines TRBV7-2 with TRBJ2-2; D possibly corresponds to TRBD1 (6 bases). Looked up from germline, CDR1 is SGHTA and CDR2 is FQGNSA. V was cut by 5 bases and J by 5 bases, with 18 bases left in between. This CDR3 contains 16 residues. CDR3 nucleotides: TGTGCCAGCAGCCTCTTCGAGGGAAGGGGGACCGGGGAGCTGTTTTTT. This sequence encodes CASSLFEGRGTGELFF.

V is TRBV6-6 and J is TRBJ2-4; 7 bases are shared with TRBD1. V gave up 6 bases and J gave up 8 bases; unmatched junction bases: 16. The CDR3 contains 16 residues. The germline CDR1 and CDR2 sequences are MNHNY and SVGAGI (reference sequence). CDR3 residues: CASSLPGQRAKDIQYF. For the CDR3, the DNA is TGTGCCAGCAGCCTTCCGGGACAGAGGGCAAAGGACATTCAGTACTTC.

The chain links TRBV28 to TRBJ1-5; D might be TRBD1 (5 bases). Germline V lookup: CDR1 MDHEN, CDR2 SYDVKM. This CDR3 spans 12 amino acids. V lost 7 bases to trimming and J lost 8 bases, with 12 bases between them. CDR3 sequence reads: CASMDTMEPQHF. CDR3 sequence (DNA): TGTGCCAGCATGGACACTATGGAGCCCCAGCATTTT.

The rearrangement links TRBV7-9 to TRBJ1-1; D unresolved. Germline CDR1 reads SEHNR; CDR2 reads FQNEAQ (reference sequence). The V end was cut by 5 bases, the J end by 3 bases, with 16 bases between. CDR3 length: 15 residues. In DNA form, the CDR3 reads TGTGCCAGCAGCCCCGACACGTTGAGGGACACTGAAGCTTTCTTT. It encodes CASSPDTLRDTEAFF. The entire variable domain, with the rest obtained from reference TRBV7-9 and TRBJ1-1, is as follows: DTGVSQNPRHKITKRGQNVTFRCDPISEHNRLYWYRQTLGQGPEFLTYFQNEAQLEKSRLLSDRFSAERPKGSFSTLEIQRTEQGDSAMYLCASSPDTLRDTEAFFGQGTRLTVV.

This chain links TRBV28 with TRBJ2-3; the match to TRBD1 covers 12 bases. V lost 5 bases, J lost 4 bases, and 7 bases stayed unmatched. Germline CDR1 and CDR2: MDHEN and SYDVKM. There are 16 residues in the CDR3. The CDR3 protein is CASSGGTGGIADTQYF. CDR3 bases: TGTGCCAGCAGTGGGGGGACAGGGGGCATCGCAGATACGCAGTATTTT.

The DNA for the CDR3 is TGTGCCAGCAGCTCGTTCTCACTTTCGAACACTGAAGCTTTCTTT. Its protein product is CASSSFSLSNTEAFF. J is TRBJ1-1 and V is TRBV11-2; D is unclear. CDR3 length equals 15 residues. V was pared by 4 bases and J by 1 base, with 13 bases between. Germline V gene data show CDR1 as SGHAT and CDR2 as FQNNGV.

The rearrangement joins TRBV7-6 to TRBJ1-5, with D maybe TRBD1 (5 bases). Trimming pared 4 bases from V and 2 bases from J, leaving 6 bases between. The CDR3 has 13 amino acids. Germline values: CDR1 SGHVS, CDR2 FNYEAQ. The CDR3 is CASSSGGNQPQHF. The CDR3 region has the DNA TGTGCCAGCAGCTCGGGGGGCAATCAGCCCCAGCATTTT.

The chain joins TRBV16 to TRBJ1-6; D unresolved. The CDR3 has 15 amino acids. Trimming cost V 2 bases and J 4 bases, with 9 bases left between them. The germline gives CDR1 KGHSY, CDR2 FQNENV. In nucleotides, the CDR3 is TGTGCCAGCAGCCAAGACTTTAGTTATAATTCACCCCTCCACTTT. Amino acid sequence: CASSQDFSYNSPLHF.

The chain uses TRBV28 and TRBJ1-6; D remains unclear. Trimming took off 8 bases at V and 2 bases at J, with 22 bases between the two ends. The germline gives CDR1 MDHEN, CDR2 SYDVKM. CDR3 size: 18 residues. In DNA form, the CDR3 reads TGTGCCAGCCCCCTTCTCCTGGAGGGAGGCGCCTATAATTCACCCCTCCACTTT. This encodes CASPLLLEGGAYNSPLHF. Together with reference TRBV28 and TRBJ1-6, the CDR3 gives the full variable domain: DVKVTQSSRYLVKRTGEKVFLECVQDMDHENMFWYRQDPGLGLRLIYFSYDVKMKEKGDIPEGYSVSREKKERFSLILESASTNQTSMYLCASPLLLEGGAYNSPLHFGNGTRLTVT.

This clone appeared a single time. The CDR3 reads CASSLLAGGPYEQFF. The CDR3 DNA is TGTGCCAGCAGCTTACTAGCGGGAGGGCCCTATGAGCAGTTCTTC. The chain carries TRBV7-2 and TRBJ2-1; 12 nucleotides match TRBD2. Germline CDR1 is SGHTA and CDR2 is FQGNSA. Trimming cost V 2 bases and J 8 bases; bases outside gene matches: 4. This CDR3 comprises 15 residues.

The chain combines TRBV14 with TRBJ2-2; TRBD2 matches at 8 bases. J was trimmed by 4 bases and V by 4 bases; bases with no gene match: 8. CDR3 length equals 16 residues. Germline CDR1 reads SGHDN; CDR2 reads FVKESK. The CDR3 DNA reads TGTGCCAGCAGCCCTCCCGGGACTAGGGGCACCGGGGAGCTGTTTTTT. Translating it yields CASSPPGTRGTGELFF.